This T cell receptor (beta chain) was sequenced during a study of spatial heterogeneity in lung cancer. General observations from the study: Counts of expanded alpha and beta TCRs within tumors tracked the tumor nonsynonymous mutation count. Alpha chain coverage of tumor T cells was estimated at about 7%, and beta chain coverage at roughly 14%.

This clonotype was observed many times. No antigen is known for it. Time point noted: sample taken at primary tumor resection. Donation came from about 72 patients with untreated early-stage non-small cell lung cancer. Whole RNA came from tumor, nontumor lung or frozen PBMC and was sequenced without being sorted. V was pared by 5 bases and J by 2 bases, with 10 bases between. The CDR3 extends over 13 amino acids. CDR1 is MNHEY and CDR2 is SMNVEV in the germline V gene (reference sequence). TCRdb re-derived calls from the 5' RACE reads in MiXCR, one entry per CDR3 protein. The sample records about 10,000 distinct CDR3 sequences, 12% being singletons.

The source material was lung tumor tissue, sampled at surgery. The gene calls are TRBV27 and TRBJ2-7; D may correspond to TRBD1 or TRBD2 (5 bases each). The sequence derives from a female donor with early-stage non-small cell lung cancer. CDR3 amino acids: CASSGRDPYEQYF. CDR3 bases: TGTGCCAGCAGTGGCCGGGACCCCTACGAGCAGTACTTC.